This TCR beta chain was documented in a study of T-cell memory formation after mild COVID-19. The V and J ends lost 5 bases and 2 bases respectively, with 12 bases between them. This CDR3 is built from 14 residues. Germline V gene sequence: CDR1 MNHEY, CDR2 SVGEGT. Ten or more counts support this clonotype. TCRdb re-called the 5' RACE reads with MiXCR, one entry per CDR3 protein. The data contain hundreds of thousands of distinct CDR3 sequences, 15% to 20% of them singletons. This chain uses TRBV6-2 or TRBV6-3 with TRBJ1-1, with TRBD1 as a possible D gene (5 bases). The sequence was collected from an adult woman who had mild COVID-19 (a few samples of this study predate the infection). Cell type and time point are not known. Sequenced material: PBMCs or a T cell subset sorted from them (not recorded which). In DNA, the CDR3 is TGTGCCAGCAGTACTACAGGTTTCAACACTGAAGCTTTCTTT. Protein product: CASSTTGFNTEAFF.